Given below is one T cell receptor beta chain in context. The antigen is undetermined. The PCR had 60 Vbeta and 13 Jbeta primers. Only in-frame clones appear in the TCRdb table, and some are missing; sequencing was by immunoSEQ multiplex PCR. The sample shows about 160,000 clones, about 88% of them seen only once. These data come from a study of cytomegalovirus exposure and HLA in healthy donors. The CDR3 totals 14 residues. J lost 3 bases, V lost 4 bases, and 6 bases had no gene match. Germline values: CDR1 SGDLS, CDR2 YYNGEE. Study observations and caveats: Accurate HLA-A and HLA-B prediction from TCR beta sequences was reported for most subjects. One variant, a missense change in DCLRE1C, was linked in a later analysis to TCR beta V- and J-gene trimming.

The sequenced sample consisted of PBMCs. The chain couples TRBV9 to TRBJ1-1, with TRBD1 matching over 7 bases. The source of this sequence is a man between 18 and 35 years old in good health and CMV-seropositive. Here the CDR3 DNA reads TGTGCCAGCAGCACCTCCACAGGGGACACTGAAGCTTTCTTT. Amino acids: CASSTSTGDTEAFF.